The TCR beta chain described here comes from a study of shared clonotypes between healthy human individuals. Method: immunoSEQ multiplex PCR; TCRdb's copy keeps in-frame clones and lacks some. Of fewer than 1.6 million clones in the sample, 98% to 99% are singletons; the top ten hold about 0.35%. The sample taken for sequencing was naive CD4+ T cells sorted from blood. Subset given: CD45RA+ positively selected. This clonotype was obtained from a man in his thirties or forties in good health.

DNA for the CDR3: TGTGCCACCAAGCTAGCGGGATGGGATACGCAGTATTTT. Translated, it gives CATKLAGWDTQYF. The chain joins TRBV15 to TRBJ2-3; 9 nucleotides agree with TRBD2. V dropped 7 bases and J dropped 6; count of bases not matched to a gene: 5. CDR3 length: 13 residues. Germline CDR1 reads LNHNV; CDR2 reads YYDKDF (reference sequence).